Listed below are T cell receptor beta chains from one sample, sequenced in a study of blood T cell repertoires in COVID-19. Profiled with immunoSEQ multiplex PCR; TCRdb holds only in-frame clones, not every one. In the table there are some 19,000 clones, roughly 86% of which are singletons. The sample consisted of peripheral blood. Receptors were obtained from a man between 65 and 85 years old with acute or convalescent COVID-19. The CDR3 runs from the conserved cysteine through the conserved F or W. A D gene is named only where the DNA matches it firmly. The size field is filled for only some rows; it gives once, few, many or a size class.

clone_size | cdr3_length | v_call | d_call | cdr3_aa
once | 14 | TRBV27 | NA | CASSLSTSTDTQYF
NA | 15 | TRBV27 | TRBD2 | CASSLSGRVADTQYF
NA | 16 | TRBV7-9 | TRBD2 | CASSTTIAGAPYEQYF
NA | 15 | TRBV7-9 | NA | CASSFVQGNTGELFF
NA | 14 | TRBV9 | NA | CASSLRREGTEAFF
NA | 13 | TRBV7-8 | NA | CASSTGLYNEQFF
NA | 15 | TRBV7-3 | TRBD1 | CASSLDPGGAGGYTF
NA | 14 | TRBV9 | NA | CASSAGQMNTEAFF
NA | 14 | TRBV21-1 | NA | CASSKAGGWKPQHF
NA | 16 | TRBV6-4 | TRBD2 | CASSFLSGRGSNEQFF
once | 13 | TRBV19 | TRBD2 | CASSMGGSREQYF
NA | 18 | TRBV19 | TRBD2 | CASSGGTSGTPHTDTQYF
NA | 14 | TRBV7-2 | TRBD2 | CASSPGLAGGELFF
NA | 12 | TRBV6-5 | NA | CASTGIGNTIYF
NA | 17 | TRBV7-2 | TRBD2 | CASSLSGTSGGQAEQFF
NA | 12 | TRBV6-2/TRBV6-3 | NA | CASSRQDYGYTF
NA | 11 | TRBV29-1 | NA | CSVETSYEQYF
NA | 13 | TRBV7-2 | NA | CASSLESRVEQYF
NA | 12 | TRBV19 | NA | CASSPYSGELFF
NA | 14 | TRBV29-1 | NA | CSVDVAGANTEAFF
NA | 13 | TRBV4-2 | NA | CASSSGSLGGYTF
NA | 13 | TRBV12-3/TRBV12-4 | TRBD1 | CASSYRGTPEQYF
once | 15 | TRBV27 | TRBD2 | CASRGLAGGEETQYF
NA | 13 | TRBV18 | NA | CASSTLGDNEQFF
few | 13 | TRBV5-6 | NA | CASSIFLSYEQYF
NA | 16 | TRBV5-1 | TRBD2 | CASQRTSGAASYEQYF
NA | 14 | TRBV2 | NA | CASSASGSYNEQFF
NA | 13 | TRBV24-1 | NA | CATSDGGGYGYTF
NA | 18 | TRBV2 | NA | CASSEPQDSPYSNQPQHF
NA | 15 | TRBV29-1 | TRBD1 | CSVGAGGLANEKLFF
few | 16 | TRBV6-5 | TRBD1 | CASSYAGTVNNSPLHF
NA | 13 | TRBV6-6 | NA | CASRRVLPGAQYF
NA | 12 | TRBV3-1/TRBV3-2 | NA | CASSQASGGYTF
NA | 14 | TRBV19 | NA | CASSIQDLGTEAFF
NA | 18 | TRBV23-1 | TRBD2 | CASSQSGAGGPTRETQYF
NA | 17 | TRBV18 | TRBD1 | CASSPPRTGSGANVLTF
few | 13 | TRBV25-1 | NA | CASSPGLPYEQYF
NA | 13 | TRBV19 | TRBD1 | CASREGAKYEQYF
NA | 15 | TRBV6-5 | NA | CASNPPASSGNTIYF
NA | 15 | TRBV9 | NA | CASNAGGGYGYGYTF
NA | 16 | TRBV5-4 | TRBD2 | CASSSRGTSGNNEQFF